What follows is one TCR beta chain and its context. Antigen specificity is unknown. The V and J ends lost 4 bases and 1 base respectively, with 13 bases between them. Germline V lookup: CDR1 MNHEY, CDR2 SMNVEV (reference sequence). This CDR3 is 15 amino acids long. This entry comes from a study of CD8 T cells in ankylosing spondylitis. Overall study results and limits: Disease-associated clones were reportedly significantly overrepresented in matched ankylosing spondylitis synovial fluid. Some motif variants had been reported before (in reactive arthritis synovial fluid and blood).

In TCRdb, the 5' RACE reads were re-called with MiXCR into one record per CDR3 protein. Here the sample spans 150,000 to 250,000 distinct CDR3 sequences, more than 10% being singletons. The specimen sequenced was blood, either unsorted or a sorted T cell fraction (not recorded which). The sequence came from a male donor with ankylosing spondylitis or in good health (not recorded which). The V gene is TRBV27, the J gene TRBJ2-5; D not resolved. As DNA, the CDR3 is TGTGCCAGCAGTTCCCCCCGGCTAGGCCAAGAGACCCAGTACTTC. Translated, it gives CASSSPRLGQETQYF.